Reported below is one T cell receptor (beta chain). This clonotype was seen a few times. The antigen it recognizes is unknown. No per-base quality is available; no much larger clone lies one base away. Donors were about 36 systemically healthy Caucasian individuals from Russia aged about 6 to 100 years. Roughly 9 milliliters of peripheral blood were drawn from each donor into EDTA-treated Vacutainer tubes. Ficoll-Paque density-gradient centrifugation was used to isolate PBMCs, with at least 7 million obtained per sample. Total RNA, at least 5 micrograms per sample, was extracted from PBMCs with Trizol reagent. For every donor, flow cytometry on a PBMC aliquot measured the percentage of naive CD45RAhigh/CD27high T cells. The germline V gene sets CDR1 to SGHDT and CDR2 to YYEEEE. The CDR3 runs 17 residues from the cysteine to the phenylalanine. The sequence is cut down to CDR3 DNA, 51 bases in frame from base 1. V and J are truncated by 0 bases and 6 bases respectively, leaving an intervening sequence of 19 bases.

The data derive from a study of blood T cells in healthy people across ages (dated by TCRdb to between 2015 and 2016). Context from the whole study: In model experiments, template switching captured roughly one uniquely barcoded TCR beta cDNA molecule for every two T cells. Two additional independent replicas of 1 million unique cDNA reads from the same blood draw were analyzed for two donors (one aged 18 to 29 and one aged 80 or older). To avoid experimental bias, donors of different ages were distributed randomly across sequencing lanes. The study measured age-related changes in TCR beta repertoire diversity using deep sequencing normalized with unique cDNA molecular identifiers. The donors were split into four age groups: young (average 16 years), middle-aged (about 40), aged (around 67) and long-lived (about 74).

The paper's findings and limits, for the study overall: Because the CMV infection status of the donors was unknown, age-related changes in expanded clonotypes may potentially have been confounded. Estimates of total diversity from one million sequenced T cells were regarded as lower bounds and underestimates. Observed TCR beta diversity per million T cells fell roughly linearly with age, and a significant reduction was already apparent by age about 36. Because profiling used bulk unsorted PBMCs, naive and antigen-experienced compartments could not be compared conclusively. The percentage of naive T cells measured by flow cytometry correlated strongly with observed TCR beta diversity. The long-lived group showed more naive CD4+ T cells, fewer expanded clones and increased TCR diversity than the aged group, suggesting age selection.

To prepare the library, 5' RACE was applied. Sequencing took place on an Illumina HiSeq 2500. The second PCR ran for roughly 6 to 11 cycles and used a J-beta primer mix along with a sample-barcoded 5' primer. A template-switch 5' adaptor carrying 12 random nucleotides introduced a unique molecular identifier onto each TCR beta cDNA molecule. At least 2.5 million CDR3-containing paired-end reads were obtained from each sample. The Mint cDNA synthesis kit, primed by a TRBC-specific oligonucleotide, was used to synthesize first-strand cDNA from all RNA. After uracil-DNA glycosylase treatment, a first 18-cycle PCR used universal primers M1SS and BC2_uni_R on all cDNA. The authors' analysis ran thus. Normalization of each sample was performed by random selection of 1 million high-quality reads, each carrying a distinct molecular identifier. Reads sharing molecular identifiers were discarded rather than binned into consensus sequences. MiTCR, with a Q25 quality threshold and the strictest error-elimination algorithm, was used for CDR3 identification, clonotype clustering and error correction. A nonparametric unseen species model with Euler transformation was used to estimate a lower bound on total TCR beta diversity. Clones were called with MiXCR by TCRdb after fastp trimmed the public reads at Q25, and only in-frame beta chains were retained. Each entry is one CDR3 protein sequence, shown with its most common DNA and genes. TCRdb, rather than the study authors, made the V and J calls. Recorded for this sample are 650,000 to 950,000 distinct CDR3 sequences; roughly 44% of them occurred a single time. Clones ranked in the top ten supply roughly a fifth of the sample.

The sequence was collected from a man in his 60s in good health. Material for sequencing was blood. The sequence is built from TRBV5-6 and TRBJ2-1; perhaps TRBD2 is the D gene, with 6 bases matching. DNA sequence: TGTGCCAGCAGCTTGGCCTTAGGACTAACATCCGGCAATGAGCAGTTCTTC. The translation is CASSLALGLTSGNEQFF.